The clone carrying this T cell receptor (beta chain) was observed a few times. Its target is unknown. CD4+ cells of the naive, central memory, regulatory and stem cell-like memory types were sorted via CD45RO/CCR7/CD25/CD127/CD95/CD27. Purity exceeded 95% in all sorted populations. This sample is part of a study of beta chain features in type 1 diabetes. Overall study context: Cell yields, gender and age were comparable in patients and healthy donors. Study outcomes and limitations: There was a moderate but significant shortening of TCRB CDR3s in all four CD4+ subsets of Type 1 diabetes patients. A cDNA-based sequencing approach could over-represent cells with high TCR expression.

Germline V lookup: CDR1 LNHNV, CDR2 YYDKDF (reference sequence). CDR3 length: 15 residues. J gave up 2 bases and V 5 bases, and 5 bases lay outside the gene matches. Every bit of the isolated RNA underwent reverse transcription, so sequencing read expressed TCRB transcripts. Sequencing was performed with immunoSEQ multiplex PCR; in TCRdb, only in-frame clones are kept and a portion is missing. Here the sample spans 350,000 to 450,000 clones, around 12% being singletons. The V gene is TRBV15, the J gene TRBJ2-1; 8 nucleotides match TRBD2. The TCR originated in a woman younger than 30 with type 1 diabetes. Sequencing was performed on naive CD4+ T cells from blood. The CDR3 bases are TGTGCCACCAGCCGTAGCGGGACGCCCTACAATGAGCAGTTCTTC. It codes for CATSRSGTPYNEQFF.